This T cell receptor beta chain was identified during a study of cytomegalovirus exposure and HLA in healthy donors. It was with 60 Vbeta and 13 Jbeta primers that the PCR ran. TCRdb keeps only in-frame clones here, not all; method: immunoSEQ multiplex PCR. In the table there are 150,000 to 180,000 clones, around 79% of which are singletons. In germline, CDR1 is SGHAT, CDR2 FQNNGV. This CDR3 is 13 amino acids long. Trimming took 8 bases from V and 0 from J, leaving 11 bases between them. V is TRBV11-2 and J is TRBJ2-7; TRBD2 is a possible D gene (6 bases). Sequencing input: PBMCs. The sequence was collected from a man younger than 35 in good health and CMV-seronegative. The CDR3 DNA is TGTGCCAGCCGGGTTAGCGGCTCCTACGAGCAGTACTTC. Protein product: CASRVSGSYEQYF.